Below are 26 T cell receptor beta chains sequenced from a single sample in a study of CD8+ T cells in alopecia areata. Extraction of RNA preceded its reverse transcription into cDNA, which served as the sequencing template. Repertoires were generated with immunoSEQ multiplex PCR, while TCRdb's copy carries only in-frame clones and drops some. The sample records 100,000 to 150,000 clones, roughly 61% being singletons. Source: CD4+ T cells sorted from blood, taken at week 0. The receptors here all came from a human donor with alopecia areata.

The chain recombines TRBV6-1 with TRBJ1-1; unclear D gene. V was shortened by 0 bases and J by 5 bases, with 7 bases between the two germline ends. This CDR3 comprises 13 residues. CDR1 is MNHNS, CDR2 SASEGT, per germline. The DNA of the CDR3 is TGTGCCAGCAGTGAAGCCCCATCTACTGAAGCTTTCTTT. As protein: CASSEAPSTEAFF.

This clone was observed a single time. V gene TRBV18 combines with J gene TRBJ1-4; D uncertain. Germline CDR1 is KGHSH and CDR2 is LQKENI. The CDR3 is made up of 17 amino acids. V was trimmed by 3 bases and J by 4 bases, leaving 18 bases between them. CDR3 sequence reads: CASSPRFVEGVNEKLFF. The CDR3 DNA is TGTGCCAGCTCACCCCGATTTGTAGAAGGCGTTAATGAAAAACTGTTTTTT.

Only a few counts were recorded for this clone. V usage is TRBV6-5 and J usage is TRBJ1-1; D gene unclear. This CDR3 has 13 amino acids. V shed 2 bases and J shed 2 bases, with 6 bases lying between them. Germline V gives CDR1 MNHEY, CDR2 SVGAGI. DNA of the CDR3: TGTGCCAGCAGTTACCGAGATAACACTGAAGCTTTCTTT. Encoded protein: CASSYRDNTEAFF.

Only one count was recorded for this clone. The genes are TRBV9 and TRBJ1-4; D ambiguous. Looked up from germline, CDR1 is SGDLS and CDR2 is YYNGEE. There are 12 residues in the CDR3. Trimming took 4 bases from V and 7 from J, leaving 8 bases between them. CDR3 region: CASSPPGEKLFF. The CDR3 nucleotides read TGTGCCAGCAGCCCCCCGGGTGAAAAACTGTTTTTT.

The chain uses TRBV14 and TRBJ2-7; maybe TRBD1 (5 bases). This CDR3 contains 13 residues. The V gene lost 3 bases and the J gene lost 9 bases, with 15 bases spanning the gap. Germline CDR1 is SGHDN and CDR2 is FVKESK. The CDR3 region is CASSQTVHGAQYF. The CDR3 DNA reads TGTGCCAGCAGCCAGACAGTCCACGGTGCGCAGTACTTC.

This clone has only a few counts. V is TRBV5-4 and J is TRBJ1-2, with 8 bases matching TRBD1. CDR1 and CDR2 from the germline V gene are SGHNT and YYREEE (reference sequence). V shed 5 bases, J shed 4 bases, and the junction held 4 bases outside the gene matches. The CDR3 extends over 13 amino acids. CDR3 amino acids: CASSLQGGYGYTF. The CDR3 DNA reads as TGTGCCAGCAGTTTACAGGGGGGCTATGGCTACACCTTC. The full variable domain, with the rest looked up from reference TRBV5-4 and TRBJ1-2, is ETGVTQSPTHLIKTRGQQVTLRCSSQSGHNTVSWYQQALGQGPQFIFQYYREEENGRGNFPPRFSGLQFPNYSSELNVNALELDDSALYLCASSLQGGYGYTFGSGTRLTVV.

This chain links TRBV4-1 with TRBJ1-1; 8 nucleotides agree with TRBD1. The CDR3 runs to 15 residues. Per the germline V gene, CDR1 is MGHRA and CDR2 is YSYEKL. Losses at the gene ends were 1 base for V and 3 bases for J; bases not matched to a gene: 4. This CDR3 reads CASSQGQGADTEAFF. CDR3 sequence (DNA): TGCGCCAGCAGCCAAGGTCAGGGGGCGGACACTGAAGCTTTCTTT.

The chain recombines TRBV29-1 with TRBJ1-1; no definite D call. CDR3 length: 12 amino acids. Germline CDR1 is SQVTM and CDR2 is ANQGSEA. V was pared by 8 bases and J by 2 bases, with 12 bases between. CDR3 sequence (DNA): TGCAGCCTCGCCCGAGGCAACACTGAAGCTTTCTTT. Translated: CSLARGNTEAFF.

This chain connects TRBV5-6 to TRBJ1-5; the D gene is possibly TRBD1 (6 bases). The germline CDR1 and CDR2 sequences are SGHDT and YYEEEE. There are 16 residues in the CDR3. Between the trimmed V and J ends, which lost 0 bases and 1 base, there was a span of 11 bases. The CDR3 protein is CASSLAGAGSNQPQHF. CDR3 DNA: TGTGCCAGCAGCTTGGCAGGGGCGGGGAGCAATCAGCCCCAGCATTTT.

V is TRBV2 and J is TRBJ2-3; D possibly corresponds to TRBD2 (7 bases). V was pared by 8 bases and J by 2 bases, with 14 bases between. CDR3 length: 14 amino acids. Germline V CDR1 and CDR2: SNHLY, FYNNEI. The CDR3 sequence: CASPAGAITDTQYF. CDR3 DNA: TGTGCCAGCCCGGCGGGGGCCATCACAGATACGCAGTATTTT.

This clone was seen once. This chain links TRBV5-1 with TRBJ2-7; 12 bases align to TRBD1. CDR3 size: 14 residues. Per the germline V gene, CDR1 is SGHRS and CDR2 is YFSETQ. V was clipped by 4 bases and J by 3 bases; unmatched bases: 2. The CDR3 here is CASSRDRGRYEQYF. CDR3 bases: TGCGCCAGCAGCCGGGACAGGGGGCGCTACGAGCAGTACTTC.

The V call is TRBV7-9, the J call TRBJ1-2, with D possibly being TRBD1 (6 bases). The germline V gene encodes CDR1 SEHNR and CDR2 FQNEAQ (reference sequence). The V gene lost 5 bases and the J gene lost 8 bases, with 21 bases spanning the gap. CDR3 length equals 15 residues. CDR3 sequence: CASSHRDTGSGGYTF. The CDR3, as DNA: TGTGCCAGCAGCCACCGGGACACGGGATCCGGCGGCTACACCTTC.

There are a few counts of this clone. V usage is TRBV5-1 and J usage is TRBJ1-2, with TRBD1 matching 7 bases. With 6 bases clipped from V and 7 bases from J, the junction kept 9 bases outside the gene matches. The CDR3 loop spans 13 amino acids. Germline CDR1 reads SGHRS; CDR2 reads YFSETQ. CDR3 loop: CASTPEGGGGYTF. CDR3 coding DNA: TGCGCCAGCACCCCTGAAGGGGGCGGTGGCTACACCTTC.

This sequence joins TRBV10-3 and TRBJ2-5; 11 bases align to TRBD2. CDR1 ENHRY and CDR2 SYGVKD come from the germline V gene. The V segment lost 7 bases and the J segment 2 bases; nucleotides outside the gene matches: 3. The length of the CDR3 is 14 residues. This CDR3 reads CAIKLAGGQETQYF. CDR3 in DNA: TGTGCCATCAAATTAGCGGGGGGGCAAGAGACCCAGTACTTC.

This clone was picked up a small number of times. V is TRBV5-1 and J is TRBJ1-5; D is perhaps TRBD1 (6 bases). In germline, CDR1 is SGHRS, CDR2 YFSETQ. V was shortened by 4 bases and J by 5 bases, with 13 bases between the two germline ends. CDR3 length: 14 amino acids. The CDR3 loop is CASSRGGGDQPQHF. For the CDR3, the DNA is TGCGCCAGCAGCCGAGGTGGGGGCGATCAGCCCCAGCATTTT.

This chain uses TRBV6-5 with TRBJ2-5; D is uncertain. CDR1 MNHEY and CDR2 SVGAGI come from the germline V gene. The CDR3 spans 13 residues. V was clipped by 6 bases and J by 3 bases, with 11 bases between them. This CDR3 is CASRSDVEETQYF. The DNA of the CDR3 is TGTGCCAGCAGGTCTGACGTAGAAGAGACCCAGTACTTC.

The genes are TRBV5-1 and TRBJ2-7; possibly TRBD1 for D (6 bases). CDR1 and CDR2 (germline): SGHRS, YFSETQ. There are 15 residues in the CDR3. Trimming left V 6 bases short and J 3 bases short, with 19 bases between. CDR3 DNA sequence: TGCGCCAGCAATCAGGGGTTCCTACGGGGCTACGAGCAGTACTTC. It codes for CASNQGFLRGYEQYF.

This chain joins TRBV11-1 and TRBJ2-3; D unresolved. The germline gives CDR1 SGHAT, CDR2 FQDESV (reference sequence). V lost 1 base and J 0 bases, leaving 5 bases between the germline ends. The CDR3 is 14 amino acids. CDR3 DNA sequence: TGTGCCAGCAGCTTAGATCACAGCACAGATACGCAGTATTTT. Protein sequence: CASSLDHSTDTQYF.

The V and J genes are TRBV5-6 and TRBJ2-7; 11 nucleotides align to TRBD2. J was trimmed by 2 bases and V by 6 bases; bases with no gene match: 13. This CDR3 is 17 amino acids long. CDR1 and CDR2 (germline): SGHDT, YYEEEE. The CDR3 is CASTHSKLAGETYEQYF. CDR3 nucleotides: TGTGCCAGCACCCACTCAAAACTAGCGGGAGAGACCTACGAGCAGTACTTC.

This clone came up a few times. V and J are TRBV29-1 and TRBJ1-2; D is uncertain. The CDR3 runs 11 residues. In germline, CDR1 is SQVTM, CDR2 ANQGSEA. Trimming pared 7 bases from V and 2 bases from J, leaving 8 bases between. The CDR3 spells CSAVGNYGYTF. The CDR3 DNA follows: TGCAGCGCTGTAGGGAACTATGGCTACACCTTC.

This clone was counted only a few times. The chain uses TRBV6-1 and TRBJ2-5; possibly TRBD2 for D (6 bases). V was cut by 5 bases and J by 7 bases, with 20 bases left in between. The CDR3 is 15 residues long. Germline loops: CDR1 MNHNS, CDR2 SASEGT. The CDR3 loop reads CASSSLTGRRGTQYF. In DNA form, the CDR3 reads TGTGCCAGCAGTTCTCTCACGGGCCGGCGGGGGACCCAGTACTTC.

The rearrangement links TRBV19 to TRBJ2-1, with TRBD2 matching 7 bases. Germline V gene data show CDR1 as LNHDA and CDR2 as SQIVND (reference sequence). The CDR3 is 16 amino acids. With 4 bases clipped from V and 8 bases from J, the junction kept 14 bases outside the gene matches. CDR3 residues: CASSKGGLVNLHEQFF. CDR3 DNA sequence: TGTGCCAGTAGTAAGGGAGGACTAGTAAATCTCCATGAGCAGTTCTTC.

This chain uses TRBV5-8 with TRBJ1-1; D is unresolved. The CDR3 runs 13 residues. Between the trimmed V and J ends, which lost 0 bases and 3 bases, there was a span of 6 bases. Looked up from germline, CDR1 is SGHTS and CDR2 is YDEGEE. CDR3 DNA: TGTGCCAGCAGCTTGGGCAGGTACACTGAAGCTTTCTTT. It yields the protein CASSLGRYTEAFF.

The CDR3 DNA sequence: TGCGCCAGCAGCCAACTGGGGGCTTCTTACAATGAGCAGTTCTTC. Protein sequence: CASSQLGASYNEQFF. V usage is TRBV4-1 and J usage is TRBJ2-1, with D perhaps matching TRBD1 (6 bases). V lost 2 bases to trimming and J lost 4 bases, with 12 bases between them. The CDR3 covers 15 residues. Germline loops: CDR1 MGHRA, CDR2 YSYEKL.

This clone was recorded at least ten times. The chain is built from TRBV7-2 and TRBJ2-7; 11 bases match TRBD2. There are 16 residues in the CDR3. Germline loops: CDR1 SGHTA, CDR2 FQGNSA. V was clipped by 1 base and J by 0 bases; unmatched bases: 2. CDR3 in DNA: TGTGCCAGCAGCTTAGAGGGGACTAGCGGCTCCTACGAGCAGTACTTC. It yields the protein CASSLEGTSGSYEQYF.

The chain joins TRBV28 to TRBJ2-5; D unresolved. The germline V and J ends were trimmed by 4 bases and 5 bases, with 8 bases remaining between them. The CDR3 consists of 12 residues. The V gene's germline CDR1 is MDHEN and CDR2 SYDVKM. Here the CDR3 reads CASSYGPETQYF. In DNA form, the CDR3 reads TGTGCCAGCAGTTATGGTCCCGAGACCCAGTACTTC.